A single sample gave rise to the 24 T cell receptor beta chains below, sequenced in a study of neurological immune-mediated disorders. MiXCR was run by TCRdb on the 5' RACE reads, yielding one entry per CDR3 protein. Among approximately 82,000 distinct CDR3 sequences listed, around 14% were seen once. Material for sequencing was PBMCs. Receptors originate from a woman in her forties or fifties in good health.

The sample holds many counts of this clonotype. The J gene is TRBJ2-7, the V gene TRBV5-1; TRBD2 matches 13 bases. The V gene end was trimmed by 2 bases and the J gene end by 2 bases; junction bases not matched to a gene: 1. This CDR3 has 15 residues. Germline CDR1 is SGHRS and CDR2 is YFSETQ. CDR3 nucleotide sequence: TGCGCCAGCAGCTTAGGACTAGCGGGAGCCTACGAGCAGTACTTC. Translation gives CASSLGLAGAYEQYF.

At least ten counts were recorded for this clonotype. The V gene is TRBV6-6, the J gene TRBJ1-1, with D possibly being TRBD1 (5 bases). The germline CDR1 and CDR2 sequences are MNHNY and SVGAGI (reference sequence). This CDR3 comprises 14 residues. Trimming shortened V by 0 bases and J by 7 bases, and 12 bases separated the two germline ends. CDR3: CASSYSGLGGEAFF. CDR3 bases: TGTGCCAGCAGTTACTCGGGGCTGGGAGGTGAAGCTTTCTTT.

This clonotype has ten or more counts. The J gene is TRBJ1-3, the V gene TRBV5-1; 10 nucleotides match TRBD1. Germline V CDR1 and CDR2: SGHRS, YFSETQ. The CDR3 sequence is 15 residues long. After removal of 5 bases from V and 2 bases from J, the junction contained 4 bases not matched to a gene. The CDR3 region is CASRDGTGAGNTIYF. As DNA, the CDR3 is TGCGCCAGCAGGGACGGGACAGGGGCTGGAAACACCATATATTTT.

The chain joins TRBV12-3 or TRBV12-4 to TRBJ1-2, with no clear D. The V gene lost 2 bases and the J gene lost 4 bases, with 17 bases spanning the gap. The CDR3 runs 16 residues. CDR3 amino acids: CASSLPPRENIYGYTF. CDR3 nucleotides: TGTGCCAGCAGTTTACCTCCCAGAGAGAATATCTATGGCTACACCTTC.

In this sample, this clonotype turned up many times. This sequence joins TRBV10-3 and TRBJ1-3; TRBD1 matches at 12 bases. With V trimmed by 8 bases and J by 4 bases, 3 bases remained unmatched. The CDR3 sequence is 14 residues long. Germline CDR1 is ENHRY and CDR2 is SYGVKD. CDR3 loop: CAIRGTGGGNTIYF. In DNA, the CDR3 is TGTGCCATCCGAGGGACAGGGGGCGGAAACACCATATATTTT.

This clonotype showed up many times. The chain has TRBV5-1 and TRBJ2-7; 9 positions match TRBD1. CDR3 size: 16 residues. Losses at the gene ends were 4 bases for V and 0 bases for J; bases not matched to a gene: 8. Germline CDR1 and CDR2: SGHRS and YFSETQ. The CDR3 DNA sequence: TGCGCCAGCAGCGAAAACAGGGGGCACTCCTCCTACGAGCAGTACTTC. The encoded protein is CASSENRGHSSYEQYF.

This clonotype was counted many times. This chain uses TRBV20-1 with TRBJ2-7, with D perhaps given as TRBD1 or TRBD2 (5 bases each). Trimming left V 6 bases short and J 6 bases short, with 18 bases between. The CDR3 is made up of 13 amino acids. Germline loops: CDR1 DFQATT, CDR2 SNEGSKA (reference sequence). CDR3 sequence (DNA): TGCAGTGCAAACCGGGACGCAAGGTCCGAGCAGTACTTC. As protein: CSANRDARSEQYF.

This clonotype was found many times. CDR3 sequence: CSARGGANTGELFF. The CDR3 DNA is TGCAGTGCTAGGGGGGGCGCGAACACCGGGGAGCTGTTTTTT. The V call is TRBV20-1, the J call TRBJ2-2, with D tentatively TRBD1 or TRBD2 (6 bases each). CDR3 size: 14 residues. Germline-derived CDR1 and CDR2 are DFQATT and SNEGSKA (reference sequence). Trimming took off 3 bases at V and 0 bases at J, with 8 bases between the two ends.

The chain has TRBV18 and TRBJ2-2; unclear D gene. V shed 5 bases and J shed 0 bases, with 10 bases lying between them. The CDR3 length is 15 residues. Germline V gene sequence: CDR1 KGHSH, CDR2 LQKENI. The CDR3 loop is CASSDQDANTGELFF. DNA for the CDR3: TGTGCCAGCTCAGACCAAGACGCGAACACCGGGGAGCTGTTTTTT.

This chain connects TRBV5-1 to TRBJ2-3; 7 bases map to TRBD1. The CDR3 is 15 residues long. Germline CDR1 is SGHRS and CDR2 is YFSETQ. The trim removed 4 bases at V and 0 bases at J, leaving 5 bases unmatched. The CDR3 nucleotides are TGCGCCAGCAGCCCCGGGACAGATAGCACAGATACGCAGTATTTT. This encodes CASSPGTDSTDTQYF.

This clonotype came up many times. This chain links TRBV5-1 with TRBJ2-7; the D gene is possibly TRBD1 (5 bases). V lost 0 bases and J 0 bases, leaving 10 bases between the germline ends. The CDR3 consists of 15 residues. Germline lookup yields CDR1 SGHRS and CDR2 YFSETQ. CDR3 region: CASSLGPGISYEQYF. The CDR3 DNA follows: TGCGCCAGCAGCTTGGGTCCAGGGATCTCCTACGAGCAGTACTTC.

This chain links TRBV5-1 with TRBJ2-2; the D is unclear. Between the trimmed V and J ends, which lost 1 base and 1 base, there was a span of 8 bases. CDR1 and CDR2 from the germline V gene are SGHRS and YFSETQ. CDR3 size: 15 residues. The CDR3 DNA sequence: TGCGCCAGCAGCTTGAAGGTGGAGAACACCGGGGAGCTGTTTTTT. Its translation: CASSLKVENTGELFF.

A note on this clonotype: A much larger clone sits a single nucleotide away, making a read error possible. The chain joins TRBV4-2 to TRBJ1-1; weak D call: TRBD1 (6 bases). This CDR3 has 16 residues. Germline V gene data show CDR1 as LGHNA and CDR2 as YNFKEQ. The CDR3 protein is CDSSQAARRGNTEAFF. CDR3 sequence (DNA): TGTGACAGCAGCCAAGCCGCCCGCAGGGGAAACACTGAAGCTTTCTTT.

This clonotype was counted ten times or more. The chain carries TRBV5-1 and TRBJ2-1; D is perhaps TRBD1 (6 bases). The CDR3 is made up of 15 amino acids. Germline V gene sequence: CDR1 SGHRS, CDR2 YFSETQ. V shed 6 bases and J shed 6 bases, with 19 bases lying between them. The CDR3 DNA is TGCGCCAGCATCACGACCCCAGGGGTGAGCAATGAGCAGTTCTTC. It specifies CASITTPGVSNEQFF.

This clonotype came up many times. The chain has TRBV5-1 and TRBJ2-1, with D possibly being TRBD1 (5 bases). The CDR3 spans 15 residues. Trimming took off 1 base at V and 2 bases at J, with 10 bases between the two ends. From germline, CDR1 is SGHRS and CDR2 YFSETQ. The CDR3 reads CASSLTGRAYNEQFF. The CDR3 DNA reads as TGCGCCAGCAGCTTGACAGGTCGGGCCTACAATGAGCAGTTCTTC.

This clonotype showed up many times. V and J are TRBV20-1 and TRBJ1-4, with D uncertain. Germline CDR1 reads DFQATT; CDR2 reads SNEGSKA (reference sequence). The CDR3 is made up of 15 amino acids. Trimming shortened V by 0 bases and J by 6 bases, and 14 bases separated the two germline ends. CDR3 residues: CSARDGGRGDEKLFF. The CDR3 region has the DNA TGCAGTGCTAGAGATGGAGGGCGCGGCGATGAAAAACTGTTTTTT.

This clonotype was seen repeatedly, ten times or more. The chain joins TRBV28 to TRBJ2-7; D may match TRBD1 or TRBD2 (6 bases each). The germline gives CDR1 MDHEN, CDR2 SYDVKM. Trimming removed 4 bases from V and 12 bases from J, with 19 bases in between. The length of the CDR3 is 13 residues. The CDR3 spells CASSSGGLPTAYF. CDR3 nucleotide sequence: TGTGCCAGCAGTTCTGGGGGGCTGCCAACAGCGTACTTC.

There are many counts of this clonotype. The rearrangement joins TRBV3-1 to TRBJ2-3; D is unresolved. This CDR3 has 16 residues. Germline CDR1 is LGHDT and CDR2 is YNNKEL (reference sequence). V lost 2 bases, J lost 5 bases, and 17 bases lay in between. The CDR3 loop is CASSQTKPSRQDTQYF. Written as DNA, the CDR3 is TGTGCCAGCAGCCAAACCAAACCCTCCCGGCAAGATACGCAGTATTTT.

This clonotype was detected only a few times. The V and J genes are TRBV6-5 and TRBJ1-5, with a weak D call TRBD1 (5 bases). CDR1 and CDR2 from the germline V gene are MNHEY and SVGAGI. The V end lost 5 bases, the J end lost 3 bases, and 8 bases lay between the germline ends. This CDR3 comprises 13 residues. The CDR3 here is CASSETVNQPQHF. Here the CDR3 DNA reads TGTGCCAGCAGTGAGACAGTCAATCAGCCCCAGCATTTT.

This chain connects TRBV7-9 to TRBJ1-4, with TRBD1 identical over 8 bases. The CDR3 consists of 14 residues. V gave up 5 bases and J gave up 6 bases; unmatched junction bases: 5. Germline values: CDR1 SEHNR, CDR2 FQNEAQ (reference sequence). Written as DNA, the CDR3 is TGTGCCAGCAGCCATTGGACAGGGCATGAAAAACTGTTTTTT. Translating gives CASSHWTGHEKLFF.

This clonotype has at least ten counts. CDR3 loop: CASSFGLHTDTQYF. The CDR3 nucleotides are TGTGCCAGCAGCTTCGGACTCCACACAGATACGCAGTATTTT. The chain carries TRBV7-2 and TRBJ2-3, with D possibly matching TRBD2 (5 bases). Looked up from germline, CDR1 is SGHTA and CDR2 is FQGNSA. The CDR3 is 14 residues long. With 3 bases removed from V and 2 bases from J, the gap between germline ends came to 9 bases.

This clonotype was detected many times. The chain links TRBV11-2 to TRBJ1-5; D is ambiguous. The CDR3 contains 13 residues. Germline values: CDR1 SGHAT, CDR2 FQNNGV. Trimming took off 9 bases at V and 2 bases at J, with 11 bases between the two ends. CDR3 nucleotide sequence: TGTGCCAGTCAAGTCGCTCGCAATCAGCCCCAGCATTTT. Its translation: CASQVARNQPQHF.

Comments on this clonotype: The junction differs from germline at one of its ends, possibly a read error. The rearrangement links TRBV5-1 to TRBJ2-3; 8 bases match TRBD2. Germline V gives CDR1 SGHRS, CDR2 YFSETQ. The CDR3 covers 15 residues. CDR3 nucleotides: TGTGCCAGCAGCCTCAACGGGGGGGCAGGGGATATGCAGTATTTT. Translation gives CASSLNGGAGDMQYF.

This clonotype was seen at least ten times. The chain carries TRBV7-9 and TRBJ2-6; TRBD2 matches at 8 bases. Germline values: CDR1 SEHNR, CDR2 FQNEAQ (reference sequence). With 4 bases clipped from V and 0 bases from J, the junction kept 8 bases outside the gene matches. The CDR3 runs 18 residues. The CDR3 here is CASSSGLARSSGANVLTF. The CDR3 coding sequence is TGTGCCAGCAGCTCCGGACTAGCCCGAAGCTCTGGGGCCAACGTCCTGACTTTC.